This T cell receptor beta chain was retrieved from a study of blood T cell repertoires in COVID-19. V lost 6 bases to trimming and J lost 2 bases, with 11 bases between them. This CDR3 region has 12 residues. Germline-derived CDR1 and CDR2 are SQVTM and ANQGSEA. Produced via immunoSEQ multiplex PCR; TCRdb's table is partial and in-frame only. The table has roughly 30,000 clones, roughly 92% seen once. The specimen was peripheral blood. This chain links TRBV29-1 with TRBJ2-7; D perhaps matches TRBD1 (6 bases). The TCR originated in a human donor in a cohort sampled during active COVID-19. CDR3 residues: CSVKTGTYEQYF. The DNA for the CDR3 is TGCAGCGTGAAGACAGGCACCTACGAGCAGTACTTC.